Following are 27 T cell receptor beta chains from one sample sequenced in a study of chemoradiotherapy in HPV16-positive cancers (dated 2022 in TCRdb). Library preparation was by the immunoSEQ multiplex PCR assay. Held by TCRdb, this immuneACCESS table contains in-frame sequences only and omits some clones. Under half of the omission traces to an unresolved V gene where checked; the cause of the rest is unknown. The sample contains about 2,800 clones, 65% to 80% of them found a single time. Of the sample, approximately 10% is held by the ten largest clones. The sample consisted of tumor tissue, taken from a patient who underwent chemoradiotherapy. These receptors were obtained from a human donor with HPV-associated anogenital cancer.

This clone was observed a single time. Written as DNA, the CDR3 is TGTGCCAGCAGCTTAATAGCGGGGGGGCTCAATGAGCAGTTCTTC. This encodes CASSLIAGGLNEQFF. The chain employs TRBV7-4 and TRBJ2-1; 11 nucleotides agree with TRBD2. Germline V CDR1 and CDR2: SGHVT, SQSDAQ. The CDR3 totals 15 residues. The V gene end was trimmed by 2 bases and the J gene end by 6 bases; junction bases not matched to a gene: 3.

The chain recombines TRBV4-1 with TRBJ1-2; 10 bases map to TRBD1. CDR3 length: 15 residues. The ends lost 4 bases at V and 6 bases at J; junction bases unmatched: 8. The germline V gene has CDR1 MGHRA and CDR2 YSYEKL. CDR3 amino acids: CASSPLTGGANGYTF. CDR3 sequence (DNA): TGCGCCAGCAGCCCTTTGACAGGGGGCGCCAATGGCTACACCTTC.

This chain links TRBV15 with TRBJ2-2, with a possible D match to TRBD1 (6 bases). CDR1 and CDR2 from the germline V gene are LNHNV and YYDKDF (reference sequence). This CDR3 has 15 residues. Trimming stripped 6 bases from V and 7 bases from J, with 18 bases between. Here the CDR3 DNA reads TGTGCCACCAGAGCACCACCAAGGGGGAACGGGGAGCTGTTTTTT. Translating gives CATRAPPRGNGELFF.

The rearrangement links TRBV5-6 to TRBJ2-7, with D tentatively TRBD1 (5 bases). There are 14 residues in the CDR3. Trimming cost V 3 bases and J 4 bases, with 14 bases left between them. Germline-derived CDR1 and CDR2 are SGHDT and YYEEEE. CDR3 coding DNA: TGTGCCAGCAGCTGGGGCCTTTCACATTACGAGCAGTACTTC. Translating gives CASSWGLSHYEQYF.

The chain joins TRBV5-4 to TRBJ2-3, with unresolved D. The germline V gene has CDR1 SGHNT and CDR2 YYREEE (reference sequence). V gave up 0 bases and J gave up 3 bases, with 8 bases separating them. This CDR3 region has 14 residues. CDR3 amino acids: CASSLEVGTDTQYF. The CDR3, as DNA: TGTGCCAGCAGCTTGGAAGTCGGGACAGATACGCAGTATTTT.

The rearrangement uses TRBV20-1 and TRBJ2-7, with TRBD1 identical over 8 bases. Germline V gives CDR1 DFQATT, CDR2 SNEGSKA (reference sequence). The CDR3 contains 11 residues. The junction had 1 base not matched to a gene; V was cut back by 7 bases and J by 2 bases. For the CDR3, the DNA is TGCAGTGTACAGGGGGCCTACGAGCAGTACTTC. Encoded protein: CSVQGAYEQYF.

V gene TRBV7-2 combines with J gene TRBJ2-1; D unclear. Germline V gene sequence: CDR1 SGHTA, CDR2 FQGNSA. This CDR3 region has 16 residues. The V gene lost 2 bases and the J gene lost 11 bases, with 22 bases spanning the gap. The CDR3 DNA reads TGTGCCAGCAGCTTACCAATAGCAGGAAATACAATTAAGCAGTTCTTC. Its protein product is CASSLPIAGNTIKQFF.

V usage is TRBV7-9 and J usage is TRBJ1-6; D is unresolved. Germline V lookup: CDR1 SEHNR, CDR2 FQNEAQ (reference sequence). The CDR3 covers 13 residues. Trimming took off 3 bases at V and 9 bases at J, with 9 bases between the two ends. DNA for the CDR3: TGTGCCAGCAGCTTGGAGGGTGGTTCACCCCTCCACTTT. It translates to CASSLEGGSPLHF.

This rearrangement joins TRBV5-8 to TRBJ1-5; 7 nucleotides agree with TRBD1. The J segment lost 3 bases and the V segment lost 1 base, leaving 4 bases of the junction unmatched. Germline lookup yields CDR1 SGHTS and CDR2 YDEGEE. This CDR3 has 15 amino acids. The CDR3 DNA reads TGTGCCAGCAGCTTGCAGGGGGGGAACAATCAGCCCCAGCATTTT. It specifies CASSLQGGNNQPQHF.

For the CDR3, the DNA is TGTGCCAGCAGAAGACTAGCGGAGTCCTACGAGCAGTACTTC. Protein: CASRRLAESYEQYF. The V gene is TRBV6-5, the J gene TRBJ2-7; TRBD2 agrees at 9 bases. Germline loops: CDR1 MNHEY, CDR2 SVGAGI. The CDR3 runs 14 residues. The J segment lost 1 base and the V segment lost 6 bases, leaving 4 bases of the junction unmatched.

In DNA form, the CDR3 reads TGTGCCAGCAGCCTTGTTGGTCCGGATGAGCAGTTCTTC. It encodes CASSLVGPDEQFF. The chain joins TRBV9 to TRBJ2-1; D ambiguous. Germline CDR1 SGDLS, CDR2 YYNGEE. CDR3 length: 13 amino acids. The V and J ends lost 4 bases and 8 bases respectively, with 13 bases between them.

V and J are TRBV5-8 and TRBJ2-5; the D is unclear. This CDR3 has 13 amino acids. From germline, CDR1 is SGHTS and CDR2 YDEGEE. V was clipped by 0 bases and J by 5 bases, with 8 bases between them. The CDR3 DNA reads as TGTGCCAGCAGCTTGGCGCAGTGGGAGACCCAGTACTTC. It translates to CASSLAQWETQYF. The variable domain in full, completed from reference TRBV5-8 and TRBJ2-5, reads EAGVTQSPTHLIKTRGQQATLRCSPISGHTSVYWYQQALGLGLQFLLWYDEGEERNRGNFPPRFSGRQFPNYSSELNVNALELEDSALYLCASSLAQWETQYFGPGTRLLVL.

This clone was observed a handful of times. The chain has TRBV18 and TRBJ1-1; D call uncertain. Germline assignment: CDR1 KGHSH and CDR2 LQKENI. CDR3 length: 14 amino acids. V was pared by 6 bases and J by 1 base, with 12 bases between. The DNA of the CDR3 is TGTGCCAGCTCCCCCTCGGGAGAGAACACTGAAGCTTTCTTT. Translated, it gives CASSPSGENTEAFF.

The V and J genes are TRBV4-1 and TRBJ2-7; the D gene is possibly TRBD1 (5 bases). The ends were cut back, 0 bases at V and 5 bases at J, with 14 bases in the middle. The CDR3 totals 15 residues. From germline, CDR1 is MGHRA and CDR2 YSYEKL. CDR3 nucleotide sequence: TGCGCCAGCAGCCAAGACCCGCAGGGCGAAAACGAGCAGTACTTC. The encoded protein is CASSQDPQGENEQYF.

The CDR3 nucleotides read TGTGCCAGCAGCAGGGCGCTAGGGGGCTATCATTACACCGGGGAGCTGTTTTTT. Amino acid sequence: CASSRALGGYHYTGELFF. V usage is TRBV7-9 and J usage is TRBJ2-2, with 7 bases aligning to TRBD1. This CDR3 is 18 amino acids long. Germline assignment: CDR1 SEHNR and CDR2 FQNEAQ (reference sequence). Unmatched junction bases numbered 15, after V lost 5 bases and J lost 3 bases.

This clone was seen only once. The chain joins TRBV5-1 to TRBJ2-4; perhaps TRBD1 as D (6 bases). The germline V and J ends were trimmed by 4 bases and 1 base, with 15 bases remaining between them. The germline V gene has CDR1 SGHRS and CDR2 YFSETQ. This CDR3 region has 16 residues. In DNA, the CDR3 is TGCGCCAGCAGCGTACCGGGACACCCGGCCAAAAACATTCAGTACTTC. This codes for CASSVPGHPAKNIQYF.

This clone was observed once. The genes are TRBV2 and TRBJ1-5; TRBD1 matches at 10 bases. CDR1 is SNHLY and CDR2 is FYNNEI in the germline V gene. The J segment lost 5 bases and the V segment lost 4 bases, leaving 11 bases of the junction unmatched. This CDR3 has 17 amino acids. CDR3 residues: CASSVFRGQGVDQPQHF. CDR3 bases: TGTGCCAGCAGTGTATTTCGAGGACAGGGGGTCGATCAGCCCCAGCATTTT.

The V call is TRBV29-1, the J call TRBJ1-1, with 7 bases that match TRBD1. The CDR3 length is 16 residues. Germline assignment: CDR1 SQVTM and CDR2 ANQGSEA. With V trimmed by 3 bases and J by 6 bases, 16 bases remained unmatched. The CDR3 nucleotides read TGCAGCGTTGACTATCGGGGGAAGGGGGCTAGTCCTGAAGCTTTCTTT. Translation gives CSVDYRGKGASPEAFF.

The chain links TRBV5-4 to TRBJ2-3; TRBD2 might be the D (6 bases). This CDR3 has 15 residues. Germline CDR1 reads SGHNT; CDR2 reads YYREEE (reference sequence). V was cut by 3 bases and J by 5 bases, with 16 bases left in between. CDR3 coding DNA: TGTGCCAGCAGCTCAAGGACTGACGGGGGAGATACGCAGTATTTT. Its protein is CASSSRTDGGDTQYF.

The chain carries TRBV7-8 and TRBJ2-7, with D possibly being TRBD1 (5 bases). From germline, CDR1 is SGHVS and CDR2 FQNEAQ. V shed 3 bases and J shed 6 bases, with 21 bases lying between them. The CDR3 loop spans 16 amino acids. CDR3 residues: CASSFPVREEGGEQYF. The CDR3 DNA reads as TGTGCCAGCAGCTTCCCCGTCAGGGAAGAAGGCGGCGAGCAGTACTTC.

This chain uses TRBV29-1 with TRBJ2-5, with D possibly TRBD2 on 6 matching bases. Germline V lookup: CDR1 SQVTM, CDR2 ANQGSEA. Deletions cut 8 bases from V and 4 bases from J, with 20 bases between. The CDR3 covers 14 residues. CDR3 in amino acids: CSFEGRRVGETQYF. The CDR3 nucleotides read TGCAGCTTCGAAGGGAGGCGAGTGGGAGAGACCCAGTACTTC.

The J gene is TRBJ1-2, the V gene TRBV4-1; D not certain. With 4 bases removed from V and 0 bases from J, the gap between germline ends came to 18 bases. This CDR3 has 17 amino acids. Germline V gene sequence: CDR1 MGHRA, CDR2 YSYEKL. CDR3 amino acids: CASSPPGYGLANYGYTF. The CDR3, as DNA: TGCGCCAGCAGCCCCCCGGGATACGGTTTAGCTAACTATGGCTACACCTTC.

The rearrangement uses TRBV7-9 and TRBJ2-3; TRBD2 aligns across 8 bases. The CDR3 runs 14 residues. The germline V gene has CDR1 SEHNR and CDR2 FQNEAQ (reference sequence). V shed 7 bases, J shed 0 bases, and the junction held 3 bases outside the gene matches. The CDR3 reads CASTASGSTDTQYF. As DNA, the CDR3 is TGTGCCAGCACCGCTAGCGGGAGCACAGATACGCAGTATTTT.

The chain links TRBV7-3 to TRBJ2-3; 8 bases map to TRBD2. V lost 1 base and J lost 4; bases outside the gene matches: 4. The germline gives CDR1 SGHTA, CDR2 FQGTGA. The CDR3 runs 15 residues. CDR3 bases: TGTGCCAGCAGCTTAAACGGGGGGGCCCCAGATACGCAGTATTTT. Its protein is CASSLNGGAPDTQYF.

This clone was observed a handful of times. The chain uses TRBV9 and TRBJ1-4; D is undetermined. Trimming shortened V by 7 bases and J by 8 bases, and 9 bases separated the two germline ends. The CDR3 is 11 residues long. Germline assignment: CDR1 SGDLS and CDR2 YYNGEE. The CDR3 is CASGYREKLFF. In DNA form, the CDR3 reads TGTGCCAGCGGGTATAGGGAAAAACTGTTTTTT.

In DNA, the CDR3 is TGTGCCAGCAGCTTCGGAGGGACAGACAATGAGCAGTTCTTC. Its translation is CASSFGGTDNEQFF. The J gene is TRBJ2-1, the V gene TRBV7-6, with a possible D match to TRBD1 (7 bases). Germline CDR1 is SGHVS and CDR2 is FNYEAQ. Trimming took off 3 bases at V and 5 bases at J, with 11 bases between the two ends. The CDR3 consists of 14 residues.

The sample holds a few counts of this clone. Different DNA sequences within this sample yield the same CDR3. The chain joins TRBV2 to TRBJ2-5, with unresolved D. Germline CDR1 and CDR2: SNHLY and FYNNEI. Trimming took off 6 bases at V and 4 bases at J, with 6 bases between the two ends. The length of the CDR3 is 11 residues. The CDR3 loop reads CASSERETQYF. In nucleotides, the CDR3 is TGTGCCAGCAGCGAACGAGAGACCCAGTACTTC.